This TCR beta chain was captured by sequencing in a study of early T cells in non-severe SARS-CoV-2 infection. About the research overall: Chains were not paired, and sequencing was done on bulk RNA from unsorted whole blood.

V shed 0 bases and J shed 0 bases, with 11 bases lying between them. Germline V gives CDR1 LGHNA, CDR2 YSLEER. The CDR3 has 16 residues. Individual cDNA molecules each received unique molecular identifiers attached to them. One entry per CDR3 protein results from TCRdb running MiXCR on the 5' RACE reads. The data hold some 57,000 distinct CDR3 sequences, with around 12% observed a single time. Study observations and caveats: VDJdb-based annotation leaned toward anti-spike CD8 responses and missed private and CD4 specificities.

For this clonotype: Its matching antigen is unknown.

The clonotype originates from an adult who was a healthcare worker with PCR-confirmed SARS-CoV-2 infection or an uninfected control (not recorded which). The specimen sequenced was whole blood. This chain joins TRBV4-3 and TRBJ1-2; D uncertain. This CDR3 is CASSQDLLGSNYGYTF. CDR3 DNA sequence: TGCGCCAGCAGCCAAGATCTTCTAGGGTCTAACTATGGCTACACCTTC.